This T cell receptor (beta chain) comes out of a study of T cell clones after liver transplantation. For the study at large: Tolerant meant at least one year fully off immunosuppression without liver enzymes above twice normal.

Trimming shortened V by 5 bases and J by 4 bases, and 15 bases separated the two germline ends. The CDR3 sequence is 15 residues long. Per germline, CDR1 LNHNV and CDR2 YYDKDF (reference sequence). The assay was immunoSEQ multiplex PCR, and TCRdb's table has in-frame clones only and misses some. This table has fewer than 85,000 clones, roughly 80% appearing once. This clone appeared a single time. The TCR was taken from a human patient who received a liver transplant. Some T cells may have originated in the graft donor. The rearrangement uses TRBV15 and TRBJ1-5, with D possibly being TRBD1 (5 bases). Sequences were derived from CD4+ T cells from blood, sampled at the 22-month timepoint. The CDR3 spells CATSRGSGGNQPQHF. In DNA, the CDR3 is TGTGCCACCAGCCGCGGCTCGGGGGGTAATCAGCCCCAGCATTTT.